The clone carrying this T cell receptor beta chain has just one count. Its antigen is not known. Blood samples were obtained at baseline, cycle 4 day 1, and cycle 7 day 1. The sample comes from a study of OX40 agonist ivuxolimab in advanced cancers. Study-level background: In three patients, partial responses were observed, one with hepatocellular carcinoma and two with cutaneous melanoma. Findings and caveats of the study: Low normalized clonal expansion also occurred in some nonresponding patients.

There are 13 residues in the CDR3. V was trimmed by 0 bases and J by 4 bases, leaving 7 bases between them. Germline CDR1 and CDR2: ENHRY and SYGVKD. Profiling relied on immunoSEQ multiplex PCR, and the TCRdb table lists in-frame clones only, not all of them. There are 120,000 or so clones in the sample; roughly 87% occur only once, and about 0.3% lies in the top ten. The sample consisted of CD4+ or CD8+ T cells sorted from blood, taken in a trial of the OX40 agonist ivuxolimab. The origin of this receptor is an adult with an advanced solid tumor such as melanoma, head and neck, liver or kidney cancer. The rearrangement links TRBV10-3 to TRBJ2-7; D is uncertain. CDR3: CAISESPGYEQYF. The CDR3 nucleotides are TGTGCCATCAGTGAGTCGCCGGGTTACGAGCAGTACTTC.